Each of the 15 T cell receptor beta chains below was sequenced from the same sample in a study of T cell responses to AZD1222 COVID-19 vaccine. Sequencing used immunoSEQ multiplex PCR; TCRdb keeps in-frame clones, though not all of them. The repertoire includes approximately 110,000 clones, approximately 86% of them detected once, and roughly 5.3% sits in the top ten. Sequencing was performed on peripheral blood, taken on day 0 of AZD1222 vaccination. The receptors here all came from an adult in good health.

The J gene is TRBJ1-2, the V gene TRBV29-1, with a possible D match to TRBD1 (5 bases). This CDR3 has 16 amino acids. CDR1 is SQVTM and CDR2 is ANQGSEA in the germline V gene. Trimming cost V 1 base and J 4 bases, with 19 bases left between them. The chain's CDR3 is CSVEGGRVREGYGYTF. The CDR3 region has the DNA TGCAGCGTTGAAGGCGGCAGGGTCCGGGAGGGCTATGGCTACACCTTC.

V gene TRBV4-1 combines with J gene TRBJ2-7; 9 bases line up with TRBD2. The CDR3 has 16 amino acids. V gave up 0 bases and J gave up 2 bases; unmatched junction bases: 5. CDR1 and CDR2 (germline): MGHRA, YSYEKL. The CDR3, as DNA: TGCGCCAGCAGCCAAGAAGTGGCTAGCGGGACCTACGAGCAGTACTTC. This translates into CASSQEVASGTYEQYF.

The rearrangement uses TRBV6-1 and TRBJ2-1; D call uncertain. CDR3 size: 12 residues. CDR1 and CDR2 from the germline V gene are MNHNS and SASEGT. Deletions cut 2 bases from V and 7 bases from J, with 6 bases between. CDR3 region: CASSESVNEQFF. CDR3 nucleotide sequence: TGTGCCAGCAGTGAATCTGTGAATGAGCAGTTCTTC.

V and J are TRBV7-9 and TRBJ1-1, with D tentatively TRBD1 (5 bases). The V gene lost 6 bases and the J gene lost 2 bases, with 10 bases spanning the gap. From germline, CDR1 is SEHNR and CDR2 FQNEAQ (reference sequence). The CDR3 totals 13 residues. As DNA, the CDR3 is TGTGCCAGCAGATTCACAGGTAACACTGAAGCTTTCTTT. It is translated as CASRFTGNTEAFF.

This chain links TRBV5-1 with TRBJ2-1; D is unresolved. Germline CDR1 reads SGHRS; CDR2 reads YFSETQ. V dropped 7 bases and J dropped 10 bases, with 15 bases sitting between them. This CDR3 contains 12 residues. CDR3 loop: CASQLTDGEQFF. Here the CDR3 DNA reads TGCGCCAGCCAACTTACGGACGGCGAGCAGTTCTTC.

A few counts support this clone. The chain links TRBV23-1 to TRBJ1-5, with a tentative D call TRBD1 (5 bases). TRBV23-1 is an open reading frame, and its role is uncertain. The CDR3 has 15 amino acids. V was trimmed by 4 bases and J by 1 base, leaving 11 bases between them. CDR3 coding DNA: TGCGCCAGCAGTCCAGGGACGAAGAGCAATCAGCCCCAGCATTTT. Translation gives CASSPGTKSNQPQHF.

The chain links TRBV18 to TRBJ1-1, with 8 bases aligning to TRBD1. The CDR3 runs to 16 residues. The germline gives CDR1 KGHSH, CDR2 LQKENI. Trimming took 2 bases from V and 3 from J; bases not matched to a gene: 8. The CDR3 region has the DNA TGTGCCAGCTCACCATCCAGACAGGGGTCGTACACTGAAGCTTTCTTT. It codes for CASSPSRQGSYTEAFF.

This clone has only a few counts. J is TRBJ1-4 and V is TRBV5-6, with unresolved D. Per the germline V gene, CDR1 is SGHDT and CDR2 is YYEEEE. This CDR3 comprises 16 residues. V gave up 2 bases and J gave up 8 bases, with 19 bases separating them. CDR3 coding DNA: TGTGCCAGCAGCTTCGGACGGAAGGGTGGAGGAGAAAAACTGTTTTTT. Its protein product is CASSFGRKGGGEKLFF.

The chain joins TRBV7-2 to TRBJ2-7; D call uncertain. Germline loops: CDR1 SGHTA, CDR2 FQGNSA. Trimming left V 1 base short and J 2 bases short, with 9 bases between. The length of the CDR3 is 14 residues. The CDR3 nucleotides are TGTGCCAGCAGCTTAGGAGCGCATGCCTACGAGCAGTACTTC. Amino acid sequence: CASSLGAHAYEQYF.

The V and J genes are TRBV5-1 and TRBJ2-1; D unresolved. Germline assignment: CDR1 SGHRS and CDR2 YFSETQ. V gave up 2 bases and J gave up 8 bases, with 14 bases separating them. The CDR3 is 14 residues long. The CDR3 nucleotides are TGCGCCAGCAGCTTAGGCAGCTTGGTGGATGAGCAGTTCTTC. As protein: CASSLGSLVDEQFF.

This clone was observed once. The V and J genes are TRBV19 and TRBJ2-3, with D perhaps being TRBD1 or TRBD2 (5 bases each). Germline CDR1 LNHDA, CDR2 SQIVND (reference sequence). This CDR3 has 15 residues. V gave up 3 bases and J gave up 6 bases, with 16 bases separating them. This CDR3 reads CASSIGTAVVDTQYF. CDR3 DNA sequence: TGTGCCAGTAGTATCGGGACGGCCGTCGTGGATACGCAGTATTTT.

This rearrangement joins TRBV7-2 to TRBJ2-4, with D possibly matching TRBD2 (5 bases). The CDR3 consists of 13 residues. Germline lookup yields CDR1 SGHTA and CDR2 FQGNSA. V dropped 4 bases and J dropped 7 bases, with 11 bases sitting between them. DNA of the CDR3: TGTGCCAGCAGCTCCGGCCCGGGGAACATTCAGTACTTC. Its translation is CASSSGPGNIQYF.

The chain employs TRBV14 and TRBJ2-1; D call uncertain. V dropped 3 bases and J dropped 3 bases, with 6 bases sitting between them. The CDR3 is 13 residues long. CDR1 is SGHDN, CDR2 FVKESK, per germline. CDR3 region: CASSQASYNEQFF. In DNA, the CDR3 is TGTGCCAGCAGCCAGGCCAGCTACAATGAGCAGTTCTTC. Variable domain in full (rest from reference TRBV14 and TRBJ2-1): EAGVTQFPSHSVIEKGQTVTLRCDPISGHDNLYWYRRVMGKEIKFLLHFVKESKQDESGMPNNRFLAERTGGTYSTLKVQPAELEDSGVYFCASSQASYNEQFFGPGTRLTVL.

The chain recombines TRBV5-6 with TRBJ1-2, with 7 positions matching TRBD1. The germline V gene encodes CDR1 SGHDT and CDR2 YYEEEE. V lost 4 bases, J lost 8 bases, and 14 bases stayed unmatched. This CDR3 region has 15 residues. This chain's CDR3 is CASSPGGTDVGGYTF. The CDR3 region has the DNA TGTGCCAGCAGCCCGGGAGGGACAGACGTGGGAGGCTACACCTTC.

The chain joins TRBV24-1 to TRBJ1-5; D is undetermined. CDR3 length equals 15 residues. Germline CDR1 reads KGHDR; CDR2 reads SFDVKD. V gave up 8 bases and J gave up 5 bases, with 18 bases separating them. The CDR3 DNA follows: TGTGCCACCACTCACCGCACAGAGACATATCAGCCCCAGCATTTT. The encoded protein is CATTHRTETYQPQHF.